The present TCR beta chain was sequenced within a study of blood T cells in healthy people across ages (dated by TCRdb to about 2015). Background for the entire study: In model experiments, template switching captured roughly one uniquely barcoded TCR beta cDNA molecule for every two T cells. To avoid experimental bias, donors of different ages were distributed randomly across sequencing lanes. The donors were split into four age groups: young (average about 15 years), middle-aged (around 40), aged (approximately 60) and long-lived (roughly 77). The study measured age-related changes in TCR beta repertoire diversity using deep sequencing normalized with unique cDNA molecular identifiers. Two additional independent replicas of 1 million unique cDNA reads from the same blood draw were analyzed for two donors (one aged 18 to 29 and one aged 80 or older).

Overall study results and their limits: There was a strong correlation between observed TCR beta diversity and the percentage of naive T cells measured by flow cytometry. The long-lived group showed more naive CD4+ T cells, fewer expanded clones and increased TCR diversity than the aged group, suggesting age selection. Because donor CMV infection status was unknown, age-related changes in expanded clonotypes were potentially confounded. Total diversity estimates from one million sequenced T cells were considered lower bounds and underestimates. Observed TCR beta diversity per million T cells fell roughly linearly with age, and a significant reduction was already apparent by age about 43. Because profiling used bulk unsorted PBMCs, naive and antigen-experienced compartments could not be compared conclusively.

Regarding this clonotype: Its antigen specificity is not known. The record has no base qualities; no much larger clone is one base away.

The approximately 40 donors, aged about 6 to 95 years, were systemically healthy Caucasian individuals from Russia. Ten milliliters of peripheral blood were drawn from each donor into EDTA-treated Vacutainer tubes. Ficoll-Paque density-gradient centrifugation was used to isolate PBMCs, with at least 7 million obtained per sample. Trizol reagent was used to extract total RNA from PBMCs, with at least 6 micrograms per sample. For every donor, flow cytometry on a PBMC aliquot measured the percentage of naive CD45RAhigh/CD27high T cells. The library was prepared using 5' RACE. The listed sequencing device is Illumina HiSeq 2500. A second PCR of roughly 7 to 11 cycles was performed with a sample-barcoded 5' primer and a J-beta primer mix. A unique molecular identifier was introduced onto each TCR beta cDNA molecule by a template-switch 5' adaptor carrying 12 random nucleotides. Each sample yielded at least 3 million CDR3-containing paired-end reads. All of the RNA was converted into first-strand cDNA using the Mint cDNA synthesis kit, with a TRBC-specific oligonucleotide serving as the primer. After uracil-DNA glycosylase treatment, a first 18-cycle PCR used universal primers M1SS and BC2_uni_R on all cDNA. Regarding the original processing steps: Each sample was normalized by randomly selecting 1 million high-quality reads, each carrying a distinct molecular identifier. Reads sharing molecular identifiers were discarded rather than binned into consensus sequences. MiTCR, run with a Q25 quality threshold and the strictest error-elimination algorithm, handled CDR3 identification, clonotype clustering and error correction. A nonparametric unseen species model with Euler transformation was used to estimate lower-bound total TCR beta diversity. TCRdb redid the processing of the public reads, applying fastp at Q25 and MiXCR, and retained in-frame beta chains. Rows with one shared CDR3 protein collapse into an entry with the most common genes and DNA. The V and J calls and clone size come from TCRdb's table, not from the authors' own analysis. This sample has about 970,000 distinct CDR3 sequences in its table, and approximately 50% of those were observed once. The ten largest make up roughly a fifth of the sample.

Sequencing was performed on blood. This sequence was found in a woman aged 60-75 years in good health.

The DNA reads as follows: TGTGCCAGCAGTGAACACGGAGGCTACACCTTC. Its product reads: CASSEHGGYTF. The chain employs TRBV25-1 and TRBJ1-2; the D gene assignment is ambiguous. The germline V gene gives CDR1 as MGHDK and CDR2 as SYGVNS. The CDR3 contains 11 residues, cysteine and phenylalanine counted. Just the 33-base CDR3 DNA is kept, in frame starting at base 1. V is reduced by 2 bases and J by 8 bases, leaving a spacing of 6 bases between them.